Reported below is one T cell receptor (beta chain). The CDR3 contains 14 residues. Germline loops: CDR1 LGHDT, CDR2 YNNKEL (reference sequence). V was cut by 3 bases and J by 13 bases, with 18 bases left in between. This sample is part of a study of T cells in tumors after PD-1 blockade. Study as a whole: During anti-PD-1 treatment, some patients continued daily vismodegib 150 mg.

Sequencing used immunoSEQ multiplex PCR; TCRdb keeps in-frame clones, though not all of them. The sample shows roughly 25,000 clones, roughly four fifths of them seen only once. The receptor's source is a human donor with basal cell carcinoma. Sequencing was performed on PBMCs, taken after anti-PD-1 treatment. The V and J genes are TRBV3-1 (or the pseudogene TRBV3-2) and TRBJ2-2; D is ambiguous. The CDR3, as DNA: TGTGCCAGCAGCCACCACGATAAGGGAAACAGGCTGTTTTTT. Amino acids: CASSHHDKGNRLFF.